This T cell receptor beta chain was captured by sequencing in a study of T cells after yellow fever vaccination. In making TCR cDNA, 5'RACE template switching added a universal primer site and UMIs to it. TCRdb redid the calling of the 5' RACE reads with MiXCR, one entry per CDR3 protein. The sample has 50,000 or so distinct CDR3 sequences, 7.4% seen once; the top ten hold 28%. The CDR3 is 12 residues long. Looked up from germline, CDR1 is SNHLY and CDR2 is FYNNEI. About this clonotype itself: A single base separates this from a much larger clone, so it may be a read error.

The chain is built from TRBV2 and TRBJ2-1, with a possible D match to TRBD1 (5 bases). The receptor comes from a man in his late teens or twenties who received the YFV17D yellow fever vaccine. The sample was CD8+ T cells sorted from PBMCs, taken less than 16 days after the first yellow fever vaccination. CDR3 protein: CAIRVSYNKQFF. CDR3 coding DNA: TGTGCCATCAGGGTCTCCTACAATAAGCAGTTCTTC.